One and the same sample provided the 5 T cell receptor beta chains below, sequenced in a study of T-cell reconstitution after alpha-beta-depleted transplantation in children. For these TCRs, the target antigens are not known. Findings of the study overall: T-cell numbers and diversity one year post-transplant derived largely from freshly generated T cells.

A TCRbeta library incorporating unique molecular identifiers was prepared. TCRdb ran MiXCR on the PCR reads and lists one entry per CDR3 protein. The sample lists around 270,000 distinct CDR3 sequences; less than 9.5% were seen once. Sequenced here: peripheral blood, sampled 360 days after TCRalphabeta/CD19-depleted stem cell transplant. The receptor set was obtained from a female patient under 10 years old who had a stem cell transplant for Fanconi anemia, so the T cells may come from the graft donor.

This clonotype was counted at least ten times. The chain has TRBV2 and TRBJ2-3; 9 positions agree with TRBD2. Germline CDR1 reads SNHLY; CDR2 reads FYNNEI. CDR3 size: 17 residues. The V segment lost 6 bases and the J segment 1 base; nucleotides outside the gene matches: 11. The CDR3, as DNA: TGTGCCAGCAGGTTACAGCGGGGGGCGTTTGGCACAGATACGCAGTATTTT. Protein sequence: CASRLQRGAFGTDTQYF.

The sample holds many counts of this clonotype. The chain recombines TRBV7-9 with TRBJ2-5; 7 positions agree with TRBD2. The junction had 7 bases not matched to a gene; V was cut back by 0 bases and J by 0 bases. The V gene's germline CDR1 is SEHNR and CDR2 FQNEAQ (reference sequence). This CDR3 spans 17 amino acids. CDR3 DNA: TGTGCCAGCAGCTTAGCGGCTGGACTAGGAAACCAAGAGACCCAGTACTTC. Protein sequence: CASSLAAGLGNQETQYF.

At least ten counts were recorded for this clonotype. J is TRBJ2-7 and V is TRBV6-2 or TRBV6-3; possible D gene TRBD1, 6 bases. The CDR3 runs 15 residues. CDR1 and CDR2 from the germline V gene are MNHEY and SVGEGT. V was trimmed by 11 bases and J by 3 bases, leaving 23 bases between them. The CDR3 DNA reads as TGTGCCGCCACCCCAGGGGCCTATCGAAGCTACGAGCAGTACTTC. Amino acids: CAATPGAYRSYEQYF.

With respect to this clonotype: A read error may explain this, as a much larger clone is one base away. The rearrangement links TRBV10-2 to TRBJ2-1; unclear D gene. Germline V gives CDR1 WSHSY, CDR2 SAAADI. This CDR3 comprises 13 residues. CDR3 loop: CASRGRVYNGQFF. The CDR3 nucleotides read TGCGCCAGCAGAGGCCGGGTCTACAATGGGCAGTTCTTC.

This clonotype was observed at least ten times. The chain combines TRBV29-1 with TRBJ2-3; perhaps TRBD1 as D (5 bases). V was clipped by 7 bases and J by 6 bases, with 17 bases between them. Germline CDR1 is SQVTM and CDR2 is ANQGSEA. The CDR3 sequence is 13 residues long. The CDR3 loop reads CSAFRQTEDTQYF. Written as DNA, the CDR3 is TGCAGCGCTTTCAGACAGACTGAGGATACGCAGTATTTT.